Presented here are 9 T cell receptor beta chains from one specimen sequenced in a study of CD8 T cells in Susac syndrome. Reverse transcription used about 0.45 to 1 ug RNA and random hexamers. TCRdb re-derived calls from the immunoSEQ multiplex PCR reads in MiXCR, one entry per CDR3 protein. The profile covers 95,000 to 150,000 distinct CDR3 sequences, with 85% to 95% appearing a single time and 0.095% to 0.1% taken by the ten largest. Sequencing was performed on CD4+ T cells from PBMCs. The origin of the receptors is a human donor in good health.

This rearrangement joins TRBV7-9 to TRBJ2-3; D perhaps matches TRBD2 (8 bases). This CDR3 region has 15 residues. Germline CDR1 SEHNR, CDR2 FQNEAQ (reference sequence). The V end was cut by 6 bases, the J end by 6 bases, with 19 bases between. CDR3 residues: CASRPSGPGGDTQYF. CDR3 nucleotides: TGTGCCAGCAGACCTAGCGGGCCAGGGGGGGATACGCAGTATTTT.

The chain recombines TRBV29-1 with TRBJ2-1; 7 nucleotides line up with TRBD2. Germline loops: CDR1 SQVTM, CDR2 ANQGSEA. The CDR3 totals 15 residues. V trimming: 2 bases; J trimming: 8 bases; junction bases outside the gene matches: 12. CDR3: CSVEPSQRDSDEQFF. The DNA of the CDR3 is TGCAGCGTTGAACCCTCACAGCGGGACTCGGATGAGCAGTTCTTC.

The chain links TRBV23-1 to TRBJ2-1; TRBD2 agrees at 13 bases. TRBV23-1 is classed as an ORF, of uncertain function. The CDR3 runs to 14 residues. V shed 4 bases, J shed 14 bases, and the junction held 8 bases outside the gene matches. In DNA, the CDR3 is TGCGCCAGCAGTCGGGGACTAGCGGGACAACAGGAGTTCTTC. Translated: CASSRGLAGQQEFF.

CDR3 coding DNA: TGTGCCAGCAGCCAAGGGGGGCCCTACGAGCAGTACTTC. Protein product: CASSQGGPYEQYF. This rearrangement joins TRBV3-1 to TRBJ2-7, with D possibly being TRBD1 (6 bases). There are 13 residues in the CDR3. The germline V and J ends were trimmed by 1 base and 2 bases, with 6 bases remaining between them. Germline assignment: CDR1 LGHDT and CDR2 YNNKEL (reference sequence).

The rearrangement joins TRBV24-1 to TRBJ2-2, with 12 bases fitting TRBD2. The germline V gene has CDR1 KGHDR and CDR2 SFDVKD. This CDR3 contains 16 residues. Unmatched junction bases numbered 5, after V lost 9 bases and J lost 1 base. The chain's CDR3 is CATSLAGGQNTGELFF. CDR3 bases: TGTGCCACCTCTCTAGCGGGAGGGCAGAACACCGGGGAGCTGTTTTTT.

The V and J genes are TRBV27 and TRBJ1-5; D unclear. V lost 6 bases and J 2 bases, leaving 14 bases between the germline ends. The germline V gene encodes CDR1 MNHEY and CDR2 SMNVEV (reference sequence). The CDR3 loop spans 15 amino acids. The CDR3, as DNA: TGTGCCAGCAGGACATCCTGGTTGGGCAATCAGCCCCAGCATTTT. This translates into CASRTSWLGNQPQHF.

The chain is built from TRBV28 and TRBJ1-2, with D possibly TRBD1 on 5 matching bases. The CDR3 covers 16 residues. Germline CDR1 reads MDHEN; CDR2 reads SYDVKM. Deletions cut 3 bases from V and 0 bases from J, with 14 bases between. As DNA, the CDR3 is TGTGCCAGCAGTTTGGGAGGGGTCGGGGCTAACTATGGCTACACCTTC. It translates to CASSLGGVGANYGYTF.

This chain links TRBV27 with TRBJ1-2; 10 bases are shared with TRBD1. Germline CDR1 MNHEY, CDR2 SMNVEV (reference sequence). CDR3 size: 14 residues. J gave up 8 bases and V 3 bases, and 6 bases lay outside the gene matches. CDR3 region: CASSFRDRGRGYTF. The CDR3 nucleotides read TGTGCCAGCAGTTTCCGGGACAGGGGCCGGGGCTACACCTTC.

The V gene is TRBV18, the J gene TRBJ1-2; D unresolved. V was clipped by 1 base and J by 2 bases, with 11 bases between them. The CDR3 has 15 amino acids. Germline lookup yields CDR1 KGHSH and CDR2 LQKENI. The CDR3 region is CASSPQESLNYGYTF. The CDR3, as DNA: TGTGCCAGCTCACCACAGGAGAGTCTAAACTATGGCTACACCTTC.